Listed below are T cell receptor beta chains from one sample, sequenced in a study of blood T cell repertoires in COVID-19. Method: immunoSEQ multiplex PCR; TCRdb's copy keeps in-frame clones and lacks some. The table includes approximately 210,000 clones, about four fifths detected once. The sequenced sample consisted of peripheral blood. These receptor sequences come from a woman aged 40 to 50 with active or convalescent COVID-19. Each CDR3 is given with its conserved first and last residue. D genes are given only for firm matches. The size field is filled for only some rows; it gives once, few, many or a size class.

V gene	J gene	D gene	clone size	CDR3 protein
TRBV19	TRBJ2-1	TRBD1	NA	CASSIGTGAYNEQFF
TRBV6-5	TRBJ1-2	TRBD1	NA	CASSSLGQGDGYTF
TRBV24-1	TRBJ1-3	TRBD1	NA	CATSDETDREGNTIYF
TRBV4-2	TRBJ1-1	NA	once	CASSQDSGTEAFF
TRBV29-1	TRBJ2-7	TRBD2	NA	CSSRLAGTWEQYF
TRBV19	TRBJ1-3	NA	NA	CASSHPGDTIYF
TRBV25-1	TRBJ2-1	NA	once	CASSAPGQASYNEQFF
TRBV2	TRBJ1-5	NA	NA	CASTRDLYGQPQHF
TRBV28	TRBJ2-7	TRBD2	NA	CASSLYGGRTF
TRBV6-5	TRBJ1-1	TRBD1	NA	CASRTGVNTEAFF
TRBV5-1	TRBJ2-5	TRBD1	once	CASSLGQGYQETQYF
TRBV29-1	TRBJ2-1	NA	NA	CSEGSGEQFF
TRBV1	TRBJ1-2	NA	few	CTTQGEELTNYGYTF
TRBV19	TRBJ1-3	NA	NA	CASSIGQGNTIYF
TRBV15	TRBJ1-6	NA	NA	CATSRRQGTNSPLHF
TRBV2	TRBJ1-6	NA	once	CASRYTDSPLHF
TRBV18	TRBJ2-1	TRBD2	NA	CASSPWREGNNEQFF
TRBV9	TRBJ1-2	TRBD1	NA	CASSAGQGATLKGGYTF
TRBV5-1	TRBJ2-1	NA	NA	CASSLDSYNEQFF
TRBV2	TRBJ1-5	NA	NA	CAQSRSSNQPQHF
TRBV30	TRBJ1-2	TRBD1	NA	CAWSIGQGIGYTF
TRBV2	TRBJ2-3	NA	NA	CASSEDRADSTDTQYF
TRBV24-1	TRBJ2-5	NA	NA	CATSDPAGPGETQYF
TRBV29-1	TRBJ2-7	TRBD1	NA	CSGKQGREQYF
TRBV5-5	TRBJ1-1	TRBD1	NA	CASLKGTGTLLNTEAFF
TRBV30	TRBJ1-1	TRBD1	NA	CAWSVGRGVIAEAFF
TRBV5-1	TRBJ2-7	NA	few	CASSLAGVSEQYF
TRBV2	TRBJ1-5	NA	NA	CASKQTGPNQPQHF
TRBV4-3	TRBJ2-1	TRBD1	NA	CASSQSQGGFDEQFF
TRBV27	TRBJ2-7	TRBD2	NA	CASSLWGGYEQYF
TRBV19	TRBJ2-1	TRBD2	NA	CASRRRGAHDNEQFF
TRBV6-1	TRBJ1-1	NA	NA	CASSEGRNRAEAFF
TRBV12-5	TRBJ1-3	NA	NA	CASGLANLDSFPGNTIYF
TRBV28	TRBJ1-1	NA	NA	CASSGGAQRNTEAFF
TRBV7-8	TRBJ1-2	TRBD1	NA	CASSALTGPNYGYTF
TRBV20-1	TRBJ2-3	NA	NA	CSALYTDTQYF
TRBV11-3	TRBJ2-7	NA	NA	CASSIPGAYEQYF
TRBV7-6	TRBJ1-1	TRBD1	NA	CASSWGRQGEYEAFF
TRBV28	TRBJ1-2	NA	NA	CASSLPLVQGSYGYTF
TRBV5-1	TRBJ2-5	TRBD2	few	CASSLSGRGQETQYF
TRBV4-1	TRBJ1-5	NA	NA	CASRPGGPGNQPQHF